This T cell receptor beta chain emerged from a study of preoperative IRX-2 immunotherapy in early breast cancer. This table comes from immunoSEQ multiplex PCR, and its TCRdb copy is limited to in-frame clones, with some not included. Among roughly 30,000 clones, around 83% were seen once, and the ten largest hold nearly 2.5%. Documented treatment: preoperative locoregional IRX-2 cytokine immunotherapy. Patients received preoperative, locoregional IRX-2 cytokine immunotherapy in a phase Ib study. Germline V gene lookup returns CDR1 SGHRS and CDR2 YFSETQ. The CDR3 consists of 15 residues. The V end was cut by 4 bases, the J end by 4 bases, with 17 bases between.

The clonotype comes from a human donor with breast cancer. Sequences were derived from lymph node tissue, sampled from a patient treated with IRX-2 immunotherapy. The chain carries TRBV5-1 and TRBJ1-1; D is ambiguous. CDR3 in DNA: TGCGCCAGCAGCCGTCCCGAGGCAGCGGGCACTGAAGCTTTCTTT. Translated, it gives CASSRPEAAGTEAFF.